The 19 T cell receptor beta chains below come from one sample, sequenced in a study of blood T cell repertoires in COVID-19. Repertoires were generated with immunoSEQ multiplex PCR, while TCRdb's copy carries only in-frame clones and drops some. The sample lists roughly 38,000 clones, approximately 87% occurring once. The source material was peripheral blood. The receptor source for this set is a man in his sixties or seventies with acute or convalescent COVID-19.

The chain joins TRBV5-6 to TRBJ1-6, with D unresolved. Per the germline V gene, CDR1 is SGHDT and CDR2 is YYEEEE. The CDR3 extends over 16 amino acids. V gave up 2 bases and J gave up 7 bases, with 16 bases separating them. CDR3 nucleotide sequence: TGTGCCAGCAGCTTCCGAGTCTCCCGGGAGAATTCACCCCTCCACTTT. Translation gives CASSFRVSRENSPLHF.

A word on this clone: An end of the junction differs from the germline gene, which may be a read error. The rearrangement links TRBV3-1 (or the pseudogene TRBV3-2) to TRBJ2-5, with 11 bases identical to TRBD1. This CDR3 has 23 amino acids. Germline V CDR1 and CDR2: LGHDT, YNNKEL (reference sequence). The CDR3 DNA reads TGTGCCAGCAGCCAAGATGAGCCGAACTGGGACTGGGACAGGGGGTGGTCAAGGGAGATCCAGTACTTC. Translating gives CASSQDEPNWDWDRGWSREIQYF.

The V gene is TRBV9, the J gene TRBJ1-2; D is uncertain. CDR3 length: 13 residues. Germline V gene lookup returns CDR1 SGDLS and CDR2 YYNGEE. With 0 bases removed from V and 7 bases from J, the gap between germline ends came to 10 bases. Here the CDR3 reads CASSVAAFGGYTF. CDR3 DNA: TGTGCCAGCAGCGTAGCCGCCTTCGGTGGCTACACCTTC.

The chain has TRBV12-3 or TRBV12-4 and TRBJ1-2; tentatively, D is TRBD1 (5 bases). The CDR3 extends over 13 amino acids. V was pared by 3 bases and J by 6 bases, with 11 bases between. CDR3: CASSLARAHGYTF. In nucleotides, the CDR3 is TGTGCCAGCAGTTTGGCCAGGGCCCATGGCTACACCTTC.

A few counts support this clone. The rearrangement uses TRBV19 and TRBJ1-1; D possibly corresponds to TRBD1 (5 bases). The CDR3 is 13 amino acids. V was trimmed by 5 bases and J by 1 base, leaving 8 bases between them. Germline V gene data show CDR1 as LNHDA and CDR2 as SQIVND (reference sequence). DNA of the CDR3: TGTGCCAGTAGTGCCAGGGCGAACACTGAAGCTTTCTTT. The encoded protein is CASSARANTEAFF.

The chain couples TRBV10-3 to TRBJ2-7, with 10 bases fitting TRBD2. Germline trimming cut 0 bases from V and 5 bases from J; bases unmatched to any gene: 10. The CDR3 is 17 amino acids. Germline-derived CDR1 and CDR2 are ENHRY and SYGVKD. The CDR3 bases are TGTGCCATCAGTGAGTCGTGGGCTAGCGGGAGTAGGGACGAGCAGTACTTC. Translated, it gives CAISESWASGSRDEQYF.

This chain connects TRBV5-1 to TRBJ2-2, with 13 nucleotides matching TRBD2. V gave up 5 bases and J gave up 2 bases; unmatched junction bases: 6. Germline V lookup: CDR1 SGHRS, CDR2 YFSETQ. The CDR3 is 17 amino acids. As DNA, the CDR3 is TGCGCCAGCAGTCTAACTAGCGGGAGGGCCAACACCGGGGAGCTGTTTTTT. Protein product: CASSLTSGRANTGELFF.

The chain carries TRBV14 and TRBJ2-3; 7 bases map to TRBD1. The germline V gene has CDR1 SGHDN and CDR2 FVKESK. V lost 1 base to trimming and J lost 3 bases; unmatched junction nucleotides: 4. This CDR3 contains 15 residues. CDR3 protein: CASSQAGGVTDTQYF. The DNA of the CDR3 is TGTGCCAGCAGCCAAGCAGGGGGAGTGACAGATACGCAGTATTTT. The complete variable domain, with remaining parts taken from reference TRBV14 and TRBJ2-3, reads EAGVTQFPSHSVIEKGQTVTLRCDPISGHDNLYWYRRVMGKEIKFLLHFVKESKQDESGMPNNRFLAERTGGTYSTLKVQPAELEDSGVYFCASSQAGGVTDTQYFGPGTRLTVL.

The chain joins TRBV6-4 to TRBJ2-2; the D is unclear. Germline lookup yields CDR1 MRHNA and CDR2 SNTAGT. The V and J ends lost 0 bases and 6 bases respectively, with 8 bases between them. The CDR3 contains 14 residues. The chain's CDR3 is CASSDSQDSGELFF. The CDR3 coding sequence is TGTGCCAGCAGTGACTCGCAGGATTCCGGGGAGCTGTTTTTT.

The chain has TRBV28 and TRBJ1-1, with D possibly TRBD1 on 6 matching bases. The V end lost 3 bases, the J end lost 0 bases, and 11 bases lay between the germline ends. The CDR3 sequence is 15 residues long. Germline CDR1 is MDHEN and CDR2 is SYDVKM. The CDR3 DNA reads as TGTGCCAGCAGTTTTGGCGGACAGATGAACACTGAAGCTTTCTTT. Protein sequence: CASSFGGQMNTEAFF.

CDR3 region: CATSRDYRAGYTF. CDR3 DNA sequence: TGTGCCACCAGCAGAGATTACAGGGCAGGCTACACCTTC. The chain joins TRBV15 to TRBJ1-2; possibly TRBD1 for D (6 bases). The CDR3 is 13 residues long. V shed 0 bases and J shed 8 bases, with 10 bases lying between them. Germline V gives CDR1 LNHNV, CDR2 YYDKDF (reference sequence).

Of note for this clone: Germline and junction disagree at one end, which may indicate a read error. Written as DNA, the CDR3 is TGTGCTAGCAGACCCCCAGGGGCAGGGCTAGAGACCCAGTACTTC. It codes for CASRPPGAGLETQYF. V usage is TRBV7-7 and J usage is TRBJ2-5; D is perhaps TRBD1 (6 bases). This CDR3 region has 15 residues. Germline V gene lookup returns CDR1 SSHAT and CDR2 FNYEAQ (reference sequence).

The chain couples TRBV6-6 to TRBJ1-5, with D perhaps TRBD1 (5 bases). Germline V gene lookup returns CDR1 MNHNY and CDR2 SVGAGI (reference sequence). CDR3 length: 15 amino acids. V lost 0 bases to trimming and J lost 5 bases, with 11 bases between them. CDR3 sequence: CASSYSKRGDQPQHF. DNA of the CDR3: TGTGCCAGCAGTTACTCGAAACGGGGGGATCAGCCCCAGCATTTT.

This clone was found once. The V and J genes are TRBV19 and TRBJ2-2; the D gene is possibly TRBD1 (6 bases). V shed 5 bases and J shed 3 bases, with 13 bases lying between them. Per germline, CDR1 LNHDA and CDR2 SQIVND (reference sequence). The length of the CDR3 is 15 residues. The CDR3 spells CASSPRQADTGELFF. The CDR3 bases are TGTGCCAGTAGTCCCCGACAGGCGGACACCGGGGAGCTGTTTTTT. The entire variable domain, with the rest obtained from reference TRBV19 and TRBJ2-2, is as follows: DGGITQSPKYLFRKEGQNVTLSCEQNLNHDAMYWYRQDPGQGLRLIYYSQIVNDFQKGDIAEGYSVSREKKESFPLTVTSAQKNPTAFYLCASSPRQADTGELFFGEGSRLTVL.

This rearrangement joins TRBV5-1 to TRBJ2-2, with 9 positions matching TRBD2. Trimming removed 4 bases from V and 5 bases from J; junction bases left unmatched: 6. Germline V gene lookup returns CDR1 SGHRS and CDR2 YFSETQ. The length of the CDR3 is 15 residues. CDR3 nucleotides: TGCGCCAGCAGCAATAGCGGGAGAAGGACCGGGGAGCTGTTTTTT. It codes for CASSNSGRRTGELFF.

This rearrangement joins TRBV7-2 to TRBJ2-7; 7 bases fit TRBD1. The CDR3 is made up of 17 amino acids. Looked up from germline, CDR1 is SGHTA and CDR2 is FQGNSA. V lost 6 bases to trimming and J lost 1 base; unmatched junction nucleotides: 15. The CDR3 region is CASSLVAAPDRSYEQYF. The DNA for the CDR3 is TGTGCCAGCAGTCTAGTGGCCGCCCCGGACAGGTCCTACGAGCAGTACTTC.

CDR3 sequence: CASSRKSGSWDTQYF. DNA of the CDR3: TGTGCCAGCAGTCGTAAAAGCGGGAGTTGGGATACGCAGTATTTT. V gene TRBV11-1 combines with J gene TRBJ2-3; TRBD2 agrees at 8 bases. The CDR3 length is 15 residues. The germline CDR1 and CDR2 sequences are SGHAT and FQDESV (reference sequence). V lost 6 bases and J lost 6; bases outside the gene matches: 11.

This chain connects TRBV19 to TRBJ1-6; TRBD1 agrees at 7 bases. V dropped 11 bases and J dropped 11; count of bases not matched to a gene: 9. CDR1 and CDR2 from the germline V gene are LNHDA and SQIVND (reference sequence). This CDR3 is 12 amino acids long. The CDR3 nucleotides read TGTGCCTCAACGGGAGGGGGCCCACCCCTCCACTTT. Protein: CASTGGGPPLHF.

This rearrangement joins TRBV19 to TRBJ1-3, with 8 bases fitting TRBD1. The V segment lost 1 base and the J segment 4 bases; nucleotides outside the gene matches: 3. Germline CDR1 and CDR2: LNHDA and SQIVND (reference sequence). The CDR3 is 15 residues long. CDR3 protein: CASSIAGQGGNTIYF. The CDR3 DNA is TGTGCCAGTAGTATAGCCGGACAGGGAGGAAACACCATATATTTT.